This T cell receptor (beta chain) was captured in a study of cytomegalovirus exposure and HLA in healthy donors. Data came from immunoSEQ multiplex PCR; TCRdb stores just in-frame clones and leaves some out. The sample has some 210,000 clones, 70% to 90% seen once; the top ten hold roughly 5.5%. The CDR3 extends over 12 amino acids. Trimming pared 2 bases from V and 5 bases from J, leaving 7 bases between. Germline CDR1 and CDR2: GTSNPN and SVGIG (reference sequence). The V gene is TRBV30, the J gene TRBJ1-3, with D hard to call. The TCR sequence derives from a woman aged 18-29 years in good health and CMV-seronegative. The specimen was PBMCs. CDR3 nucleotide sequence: TGTGCCTGGAGTAACGTTAGAAACACCATATATTTT. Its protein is CAWSNVRNTIYF. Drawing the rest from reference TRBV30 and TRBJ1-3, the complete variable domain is SQTIHQWPATLVQPVGSPLSLECTVEGTSNPNLYWYRQAAGRGLQLLFYSVGIGQISSEVPQNLSASRPQDRQFILSSKKLLLSDSGFYLCAWSNVRNTIYFGEGSWLTVV.